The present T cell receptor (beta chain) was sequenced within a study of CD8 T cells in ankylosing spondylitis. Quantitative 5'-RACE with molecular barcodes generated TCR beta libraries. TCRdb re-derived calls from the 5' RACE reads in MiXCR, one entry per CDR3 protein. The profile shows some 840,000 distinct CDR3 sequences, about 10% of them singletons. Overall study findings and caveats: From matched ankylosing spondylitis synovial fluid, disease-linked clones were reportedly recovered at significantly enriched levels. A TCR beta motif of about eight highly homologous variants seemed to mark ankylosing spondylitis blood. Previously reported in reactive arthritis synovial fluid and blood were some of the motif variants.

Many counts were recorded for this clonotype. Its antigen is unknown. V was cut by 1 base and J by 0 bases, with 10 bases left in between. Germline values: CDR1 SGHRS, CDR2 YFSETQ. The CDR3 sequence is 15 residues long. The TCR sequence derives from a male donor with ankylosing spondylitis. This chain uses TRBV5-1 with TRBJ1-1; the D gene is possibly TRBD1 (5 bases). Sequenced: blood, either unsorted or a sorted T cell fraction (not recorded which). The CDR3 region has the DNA TGCGCCAGCAGCTTGTTCGGGACTGTGAACACTGAAGCTTTCTTT. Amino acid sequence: CASSLFGTVNTEAFF.